This T cell receptor (beta chain) appears in the sequencing data of a study of T cell responses to AZD1222 COVID-19 vaccine. Overall study results and limits: Spike-specific TCR breadth and depth both grew after two AZD1222 doses. Unmutated variant regions reportedly attract nearly half of all spike-specific TCRs.

Regarding this clone: Its matching antigen is unknown.

Produced via immunoSEQ multiplex PCR; TCRdb's table is partial and in-frame only. Of about 97,000 clones listed, roughly 86% are singletons. This CDR3 is 10 amino acids long. V gave up 5 bases and J gave up 5 bases, with 1 base separating them. The chain joins TRBV12-3 or TRBV12-4 to TRBJ2-1; D is unresolved. Sequences were derived from peripheral blood, sampled on day 0 of AZD1222 vaccination. The TCR was taken from an adult in good health. The CDR3 spells CASSDNEQFF. Here the CDR3 DNA reads TGTGCCAGCAGTGACAATGAGCAGTTCTTC.